The T cell receptor (beta chain) under discussion was sequenced for a study of OX40 agonist ivuxolimab in advanced cancers. Study summary: The study gave patients intravenous ivuxolimab at 0.01 to 10 mg/kg every 2 weeks. Aged roughly 20 to 85 with a mean of around 60 years, they were under 85% male. One hepatocellular carcinoma and two cutaneous melanoma patients partially responded.

The V and J ends lost 3 bases and 4 bases respectively, with 16 bases between them. The CDR3 extends over 16 amino acids. Germline V gene lookup returns CDR1 LNHDA and CDR2 SQIVND (reference sequence). Using immunoSEQ multiplex PCR, the repertoire was profiled, and TCRdb retains in-frame clones only, with some absent. The sample has about 84,000 clones; about nine tenths are singletons. The origin of this receptor is an adult with an advanced solid tumor such as melanoma, head and neck, liver or kidney cancer. The chain links TRBV19 to TRBJ2-1, with D maybe TRBD1 (6 bases). The source was CD4+ or CD8+ T cells sorted from blood, collected in a trial of the OX40 agonist ivuxolimab. In nucleotides, the CDR3 is TGTGCCAGTAGTATTCTGACAGGCCCTCCATACAATGAGCAGTTCTTC. Amino acid sequence: CASSILTGPPYNEQFF.